This T cell receptor (beta chain) derives from a study of blood T cells in healthy people across ages. The CDR3 runs 16 residues. In germline, CDR1 is MGHRA, CDR2 YSYEKL. J was trimmed by 2 bases and V by 3 bases; bases with no gene match: 9. This clonotype was found a few times. Its target is not known. Study-level points and caveats: Roughly linearly, TCR beta diversity per million T cells fell as age increased.

A second PCR, run for 7 to 11 cycles, used a sample-barcoded 5' primer plus a J-beta primer mix. A 12-random-nucleotide template-switch adaptor tagged each cDNA molecule. TCRdb analysed the 5' RACE reads with MiXCR anew, one entry per CDR3 protein. This sample yields fewer than 2,000,000 distinct CDR3 sequences, of which around 35% are seen a single time; around 11% belongs to the top ten. This chain connects TRBV4-1 to TRBJ1-1, with 7 nucleotides matching TRBD1. The clonotype comes from a woman in her twenties or thirties in good health. The sequenced sample consisted of blood. The CDR3 loop reads CASSHPDGTANTEAFF. The CDR3 DNA reads as TGCGCCAGCAGCCACCCAGACGGGACAGCTAACACTGAAGCTTTCTTT.